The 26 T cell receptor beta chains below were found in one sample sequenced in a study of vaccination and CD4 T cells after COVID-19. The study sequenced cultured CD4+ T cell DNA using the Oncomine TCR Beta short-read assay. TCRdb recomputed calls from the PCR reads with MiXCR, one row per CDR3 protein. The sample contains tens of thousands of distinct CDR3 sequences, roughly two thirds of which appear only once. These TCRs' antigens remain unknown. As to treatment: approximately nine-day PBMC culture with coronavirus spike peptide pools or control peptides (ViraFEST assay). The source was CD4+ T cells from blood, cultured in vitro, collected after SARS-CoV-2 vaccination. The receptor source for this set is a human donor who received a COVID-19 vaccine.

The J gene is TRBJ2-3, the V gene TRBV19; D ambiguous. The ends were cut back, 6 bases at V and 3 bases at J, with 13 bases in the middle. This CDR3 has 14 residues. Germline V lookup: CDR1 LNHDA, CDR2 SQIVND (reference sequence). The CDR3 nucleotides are TGTGCCAGTAGGAAGGTGGACGGAACAGATACGCAGTATTTT. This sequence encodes CASRKVDGTDTQYF.

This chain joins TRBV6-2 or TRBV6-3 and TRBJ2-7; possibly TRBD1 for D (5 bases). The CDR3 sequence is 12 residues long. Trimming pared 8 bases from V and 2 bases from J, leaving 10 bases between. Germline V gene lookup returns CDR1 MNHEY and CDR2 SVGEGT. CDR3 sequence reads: CASFDRPYEQYF. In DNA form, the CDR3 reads TGTGCCAGCTTCGACAGACCCTACGAGCAGTACTTC.

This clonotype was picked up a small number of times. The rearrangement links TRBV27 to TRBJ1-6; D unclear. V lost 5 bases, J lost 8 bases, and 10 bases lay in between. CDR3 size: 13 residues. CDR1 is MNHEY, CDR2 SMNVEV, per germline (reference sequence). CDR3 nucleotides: TGTGCCAGCAGTCCAAGGCCGTATTCACCCCTCCACTTT. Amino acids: CASSPRPYSPLHF.

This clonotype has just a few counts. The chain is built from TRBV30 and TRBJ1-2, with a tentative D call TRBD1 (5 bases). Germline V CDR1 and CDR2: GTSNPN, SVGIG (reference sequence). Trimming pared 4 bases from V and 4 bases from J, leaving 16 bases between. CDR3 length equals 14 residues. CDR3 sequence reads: CAWTDPRQSYGYTF. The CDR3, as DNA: TGTGCCTGGACGGATCCCCGACAGAGCTATGGCTACACCTTC.

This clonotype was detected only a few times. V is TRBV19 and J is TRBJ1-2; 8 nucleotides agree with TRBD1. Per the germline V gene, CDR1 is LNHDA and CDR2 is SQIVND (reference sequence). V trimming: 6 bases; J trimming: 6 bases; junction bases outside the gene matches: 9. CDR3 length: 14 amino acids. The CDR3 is CASRFGQGVDGYTF. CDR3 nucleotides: TGTGCCAGTAGGTTCGGACAGGGTGTCGATGGCTACACCTTC.

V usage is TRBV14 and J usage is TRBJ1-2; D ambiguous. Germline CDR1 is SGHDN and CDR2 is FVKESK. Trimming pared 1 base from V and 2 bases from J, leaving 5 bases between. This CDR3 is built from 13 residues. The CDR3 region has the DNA TGTGCCAGCAGCCAAGCTACGAACTATGGCTACACCTTC. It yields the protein CASSQATNYGYTF. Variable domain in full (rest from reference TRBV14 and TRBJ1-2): EAGVTQFPSHSVIEKGQTVTLRCDPISGHDNLYWYRRVMGKEIKFLLHFVKESKQDESGMPNNRFLAERTGGTYSTLKVQPAELEDSGVYFCASSQATNYGYTFGSGTRLTVV.

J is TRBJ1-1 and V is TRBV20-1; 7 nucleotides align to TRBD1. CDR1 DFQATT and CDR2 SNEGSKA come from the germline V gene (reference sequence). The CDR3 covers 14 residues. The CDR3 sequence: CSVRTGLGNTEAFF. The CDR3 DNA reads TGCAGCGTCCGGACAGGACTTGGGAACACTGAAGCTTTCTTT.

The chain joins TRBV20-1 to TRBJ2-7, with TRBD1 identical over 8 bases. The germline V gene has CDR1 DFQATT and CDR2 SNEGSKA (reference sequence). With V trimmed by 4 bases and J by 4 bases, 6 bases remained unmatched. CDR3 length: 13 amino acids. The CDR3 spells CSATDRGFYEQYF. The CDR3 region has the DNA TGCAGTGCTACCGACAGGGGCTTTTACGAGCAGTACTTC.

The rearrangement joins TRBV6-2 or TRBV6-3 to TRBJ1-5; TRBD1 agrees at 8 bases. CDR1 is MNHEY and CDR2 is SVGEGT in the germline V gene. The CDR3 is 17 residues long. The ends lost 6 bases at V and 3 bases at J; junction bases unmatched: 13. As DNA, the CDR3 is TGTGCCAGCAGCTTCCTCACCGGGACAGGCTTCAATCAGCCCCAGCATTTT. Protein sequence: CASSFLTGTGFNQPQHF.

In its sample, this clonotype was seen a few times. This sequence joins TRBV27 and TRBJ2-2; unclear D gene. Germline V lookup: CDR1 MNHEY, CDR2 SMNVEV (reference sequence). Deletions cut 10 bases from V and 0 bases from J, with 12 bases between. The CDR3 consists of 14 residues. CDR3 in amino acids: CATTLHANTGELFF. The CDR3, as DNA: TGTGCCACCACGTTGCACGCGAACACCGGGGAGCTGTTTTTT.

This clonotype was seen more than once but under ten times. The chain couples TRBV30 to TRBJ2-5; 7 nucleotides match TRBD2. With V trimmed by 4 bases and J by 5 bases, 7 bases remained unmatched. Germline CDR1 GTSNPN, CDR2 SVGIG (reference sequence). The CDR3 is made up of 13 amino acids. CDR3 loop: CAWTPGGGETQYF. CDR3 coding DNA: TGTGCCTGGACCCCTGGGGGGGGGGAGACCCAGTACTTC.

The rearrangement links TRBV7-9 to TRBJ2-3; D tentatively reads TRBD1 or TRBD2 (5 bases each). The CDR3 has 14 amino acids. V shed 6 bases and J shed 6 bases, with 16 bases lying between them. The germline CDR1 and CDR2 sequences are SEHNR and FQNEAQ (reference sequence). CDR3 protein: CASSGTVTADTQYF. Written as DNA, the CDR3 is TGTGCCAGCAGTGGGACCGTAACCGCGGATACGCAGTATTTT.

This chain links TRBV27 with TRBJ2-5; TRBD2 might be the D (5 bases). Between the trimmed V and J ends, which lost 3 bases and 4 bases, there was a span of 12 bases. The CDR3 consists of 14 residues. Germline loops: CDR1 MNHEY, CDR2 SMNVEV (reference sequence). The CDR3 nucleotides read TGTGCCAGCAGTTTGGACCCCAGCGGAGAGACCCAGTACTTC. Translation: CASSLDPSGETQYF.

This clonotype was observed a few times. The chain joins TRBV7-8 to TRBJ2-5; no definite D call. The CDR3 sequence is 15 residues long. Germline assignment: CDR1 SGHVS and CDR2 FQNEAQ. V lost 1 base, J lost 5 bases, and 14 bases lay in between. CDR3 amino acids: CASSLGLGNGETQYF. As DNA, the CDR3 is TGTGCCAGCAGCTTAGGGCTCGGAAACGGGGAGACCCAGTACTTC. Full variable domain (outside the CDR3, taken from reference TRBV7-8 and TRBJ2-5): GAGVSQSPRYKVAKRGQDVALRCDPISGHVSLFWYQQALGQGPEFLTYFQNEAQLDKSGLPSDRFFAERPEGSVSTLKIQRTQQEDSAVYLCASSLGLGNGETQYFGPGTRLLVL.

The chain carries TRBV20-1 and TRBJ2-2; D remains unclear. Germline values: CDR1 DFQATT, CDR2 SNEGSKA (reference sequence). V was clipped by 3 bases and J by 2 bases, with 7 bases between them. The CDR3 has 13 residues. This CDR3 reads CSASFRNTGELFF. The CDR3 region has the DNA TGCAGTGCTAGTTTCAGAAACACCGGGGAGCTGTTTTTT.

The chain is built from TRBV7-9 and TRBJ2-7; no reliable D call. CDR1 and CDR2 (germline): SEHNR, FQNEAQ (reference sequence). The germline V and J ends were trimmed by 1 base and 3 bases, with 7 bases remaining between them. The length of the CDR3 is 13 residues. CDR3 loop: CASSLDSVYEQYF. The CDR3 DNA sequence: TGTGCCAGCAGCTTAGACTCCGTCTACGAGCAGTACTTC. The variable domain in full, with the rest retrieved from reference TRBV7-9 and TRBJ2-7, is DTGVSQNPRHKITKRGQNVTFRCDPISEHNRLYWYRQTLGQGPEFLTYFQNEAQLEKSRLLSDRFSAERPKGSFSTLEIQRTEQGDSAMYLCASSLDSVYEQYFGPGTRLTVT.

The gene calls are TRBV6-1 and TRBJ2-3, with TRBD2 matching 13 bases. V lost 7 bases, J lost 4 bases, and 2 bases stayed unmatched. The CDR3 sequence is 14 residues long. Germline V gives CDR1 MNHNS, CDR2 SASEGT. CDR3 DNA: TGTGCCAGCAAGGGACTAGCGGGGTCAGATACGCAGTATTTT. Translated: CASKGLAGSDTQYF.

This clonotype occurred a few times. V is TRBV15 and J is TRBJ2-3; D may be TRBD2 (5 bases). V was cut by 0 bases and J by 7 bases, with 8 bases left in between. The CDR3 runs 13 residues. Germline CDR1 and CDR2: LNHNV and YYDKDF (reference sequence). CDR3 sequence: CATSRDRGNTQYF. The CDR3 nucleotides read TGTGCCACCAGCAGAGATAGAGGGAATACGCAGTATTTT. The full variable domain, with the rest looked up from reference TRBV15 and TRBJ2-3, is DAMVIQNPRYQVTQFGKPVTLSCSQTLNHNVMYWYQQKSSQAPKLLFHYYDKDFNNEADTPDNFQSRRPNTSFCFLDIRSPGLGDTAMYLCATSRDRGNTQYFGPGTRLTVL.

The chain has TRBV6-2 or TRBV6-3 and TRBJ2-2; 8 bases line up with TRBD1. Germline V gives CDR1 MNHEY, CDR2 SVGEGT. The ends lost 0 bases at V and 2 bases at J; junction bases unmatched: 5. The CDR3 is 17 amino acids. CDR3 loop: CASSYSEGQDNTGELFF. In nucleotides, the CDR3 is TGTGCCAGCAGTTACTCTGAGGGACAGGACAACACCGGGGAGCTGTTTTTT.

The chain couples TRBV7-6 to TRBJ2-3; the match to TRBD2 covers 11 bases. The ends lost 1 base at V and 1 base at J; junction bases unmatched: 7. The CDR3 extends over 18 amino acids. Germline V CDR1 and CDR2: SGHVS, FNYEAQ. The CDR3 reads CASSLGSGGAFGTDTQYF. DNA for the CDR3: TGTGCCAGCAGCTTAGGTAGCGGGGGGGCCTTCGGCACAGATACGCAGTATTTT.

This CDR3 is CASSSQGQGSSPLHF. The CDR3 bases are TGTGCCAGCAGTTCTCAGGGACAGGGTTCTTCACCCCTCCACTTT. The J gene is TRBJ1-6, the V gene TRBV27; 9 bases are shared with TRBD1. The CDR3 is 15 residues long. V gave up 4 bases and J gave up 9 bases; unmatched junction bases: 7. Germline V gives CDR1 MNHEY, CDR2 SMNVEV (reference sequence).

CDR3 sequence: CASSQDMRAYGYTF. CDR3 DNA sequence: TGTGCCAGCAGCCAAGATATGCGGGCTTATGGCTACACCTTC. The gene calls are TRBV14 and TRBJ1-2; D unclear. This CDR3 is built from 14 residues. Germline V gene data show CDR1 as SGHDN and CDR2 as FVKESK. Deletions cut 0 bases from V and 5 bases from J, with 10 bases between.

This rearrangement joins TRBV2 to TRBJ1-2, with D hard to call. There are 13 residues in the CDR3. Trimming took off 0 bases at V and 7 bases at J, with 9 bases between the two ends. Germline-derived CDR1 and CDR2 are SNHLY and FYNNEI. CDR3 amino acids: CASSEAGGSGYTF. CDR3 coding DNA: TGTGCCAGCAGTGAAGCGGGCGGGAGTGGCTACACCTTC.

CDR3 DNA: TGTGCCAGCAGCTTACAGGAGGGCTACACCTTC. It is translated as CASSLQEGYTF. The chain couples TRBV7-9 to TRBJ1-2; no firm D call. Trimming shortened V by 2 bases and J by 8 bases, and 6 bases separated the two germline ends. Germline V gene sequence: CDR1 SEHNR, CDR2 FQNEAQ (reference sequence). This CDR3 spans 11 amino acids.

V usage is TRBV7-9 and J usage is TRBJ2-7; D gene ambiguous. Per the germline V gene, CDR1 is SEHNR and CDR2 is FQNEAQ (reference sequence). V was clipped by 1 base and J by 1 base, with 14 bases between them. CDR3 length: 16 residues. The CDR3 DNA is TGTGCCAGCAGCTTAGGAACCGGCCTCCTGTCCTACGAGCAGTACTTC. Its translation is CASSLGTGLLSYEQYF.

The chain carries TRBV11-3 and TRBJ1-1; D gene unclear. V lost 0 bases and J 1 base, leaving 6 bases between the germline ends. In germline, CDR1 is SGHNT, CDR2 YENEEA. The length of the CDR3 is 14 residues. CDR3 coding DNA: TGTGCCAGCAGCTTAGATCCAGGGAACACTGAAGCTTTCTTT. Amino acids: CASSLDPGNTEAFF.